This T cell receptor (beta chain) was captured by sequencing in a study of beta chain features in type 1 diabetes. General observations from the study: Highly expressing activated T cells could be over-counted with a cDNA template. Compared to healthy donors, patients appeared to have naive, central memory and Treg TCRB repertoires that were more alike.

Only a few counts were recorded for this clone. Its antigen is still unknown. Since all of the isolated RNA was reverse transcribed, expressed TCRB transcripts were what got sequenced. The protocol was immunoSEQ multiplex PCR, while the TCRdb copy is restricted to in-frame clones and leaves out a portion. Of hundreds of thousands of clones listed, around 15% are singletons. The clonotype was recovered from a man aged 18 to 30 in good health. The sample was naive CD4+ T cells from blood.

Written as DNA, the CDR3 is TGTGCCAGCAGTGTAACAGGGGGAATCTATGGCTACACCTTC. This sequence encodes CASSVTGGIYGYTF. This chain links TRBV2 with TRBJ1-2; 8 nucleotides agree with TRBD1. With 4 bases clipped from V and 4 bases from J, the junction kept 5 bases outside the gene matches. The CDR3 consists of 14 residues. CDR1 is SNHLY and CDR2 is FYNNEI in the germline V gene.